The entry below describes one TCR beta chain. Per the germline V gene, CDR1 is MDHEN and CDR2 is SYDVKM. This CDR3 spans 14 amino acids. V was clipped by 2 bases and J by 7 bases; unmatched bases: 2. The data were taken from a study of blood T cell repertoires in COVID-19. Study background: The United States, Italy and Spain provided the acute and convalescent COVID-19 samples. Nucleic acid was either cDNA or gDNA, and it came from T cells, B-cell-depleted T cells, or PBMCs.

Per the study methods: Amplified reference gene primers provided the basis for estimating nucleated cell counts. Here immunoSEQ multiplex PCR was the method, and the copy in TCRdb shows in-frame clones only, minus some. From that table come the V and J calls and clone size; the DNA was used to work out D and trimming. The data hold approximately 170,000 clones, with more than 70% observed a single time. V usage is TRBV28 and J usage is TRBJ2-5; 12 bases match TRBD2. This sequence originates from a woman in her 70s who had recovered from COVID-19. What was sequenced was peripheral blood. CDR3 nucleotide sequence: TGTGCCAGCAGTTTACTAGCGGGGGGGTCGACCCAGTACTTC. Amino acids: CASSLLAGGSTQYF.